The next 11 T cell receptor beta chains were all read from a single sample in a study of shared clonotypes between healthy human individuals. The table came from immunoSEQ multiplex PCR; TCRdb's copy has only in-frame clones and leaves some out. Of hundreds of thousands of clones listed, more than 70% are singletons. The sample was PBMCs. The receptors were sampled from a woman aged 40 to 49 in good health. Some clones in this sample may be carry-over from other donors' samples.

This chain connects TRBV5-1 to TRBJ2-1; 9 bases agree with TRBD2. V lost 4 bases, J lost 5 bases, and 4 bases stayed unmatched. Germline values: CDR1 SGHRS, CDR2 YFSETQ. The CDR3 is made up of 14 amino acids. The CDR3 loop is CASSAGGSNNEQFF. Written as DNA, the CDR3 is TGCGCCAGCAGCGCGGGGGGGAGTAACAATGAGCAGTTCTTC.

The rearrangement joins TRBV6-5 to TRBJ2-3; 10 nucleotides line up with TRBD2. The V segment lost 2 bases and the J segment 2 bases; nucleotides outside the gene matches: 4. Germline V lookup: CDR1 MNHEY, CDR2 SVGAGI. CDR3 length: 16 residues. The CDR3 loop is CASSYLSGRTTDTQYF. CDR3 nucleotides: TGTGCCAGCAGTTACCTTAGCGGGAGGACCACAGATACGCAGTATTTT.

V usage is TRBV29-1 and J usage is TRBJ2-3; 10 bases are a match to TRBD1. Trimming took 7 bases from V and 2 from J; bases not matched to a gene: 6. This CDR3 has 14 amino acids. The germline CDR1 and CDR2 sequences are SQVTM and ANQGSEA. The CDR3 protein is CSAGTGESTDTQYF. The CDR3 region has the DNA TGCAGCGCAGGGACAGGGGAATCCACAGATACGCAGTATTTT.

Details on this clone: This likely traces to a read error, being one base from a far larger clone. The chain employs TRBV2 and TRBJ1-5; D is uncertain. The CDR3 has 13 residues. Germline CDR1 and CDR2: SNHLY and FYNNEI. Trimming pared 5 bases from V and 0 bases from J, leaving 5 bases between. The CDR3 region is CASSPNSNQPQHF. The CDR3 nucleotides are TGTGCCAGCAGTCCAAATAGCAATCAGCCCCAGCATTTT.

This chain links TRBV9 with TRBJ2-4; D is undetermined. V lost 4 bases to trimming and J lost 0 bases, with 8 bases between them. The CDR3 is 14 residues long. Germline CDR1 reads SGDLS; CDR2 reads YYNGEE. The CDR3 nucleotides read TGTGCCAGCAGCCCCGAACTAGCCAAAAACATTCAGTACTTC. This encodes CASSPELAKNIQYF.

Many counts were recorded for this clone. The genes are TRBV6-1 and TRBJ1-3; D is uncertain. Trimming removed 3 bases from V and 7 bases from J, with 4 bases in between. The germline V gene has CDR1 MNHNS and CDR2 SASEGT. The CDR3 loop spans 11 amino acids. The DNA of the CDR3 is TGTGCCAGCAGTGAGTTTAACACCATATATTTT. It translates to CASSEFNTIYF.

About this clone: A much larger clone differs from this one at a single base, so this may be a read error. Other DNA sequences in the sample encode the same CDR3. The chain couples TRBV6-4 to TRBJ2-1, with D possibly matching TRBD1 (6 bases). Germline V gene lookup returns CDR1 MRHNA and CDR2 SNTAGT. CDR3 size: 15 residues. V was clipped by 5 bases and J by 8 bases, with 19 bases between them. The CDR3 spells CASSLSGPGGDEQFF. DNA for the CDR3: TGTGCCAGCAGTCTATCCGGGCCTGGGGGCGATGAGCAGTTCTTC.

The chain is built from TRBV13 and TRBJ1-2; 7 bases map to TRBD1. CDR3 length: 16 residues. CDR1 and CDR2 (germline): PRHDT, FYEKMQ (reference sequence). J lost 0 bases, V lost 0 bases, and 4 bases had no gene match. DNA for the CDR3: TGTGCCAGCAGCTTAGGGGGGACAGCCTCTAACTATGGCTACACCTTC. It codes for CASSLGGTASNYGYTF.

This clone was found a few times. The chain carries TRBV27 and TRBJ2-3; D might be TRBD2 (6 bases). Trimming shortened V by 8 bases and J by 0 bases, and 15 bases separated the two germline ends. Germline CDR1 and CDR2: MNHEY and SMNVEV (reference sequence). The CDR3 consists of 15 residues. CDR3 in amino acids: CASRRFGGSTDTQYF. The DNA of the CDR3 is TGTGCCAGCCGTAGGTTCGGGGGAAGCACAGATACGCAGTATTTT.

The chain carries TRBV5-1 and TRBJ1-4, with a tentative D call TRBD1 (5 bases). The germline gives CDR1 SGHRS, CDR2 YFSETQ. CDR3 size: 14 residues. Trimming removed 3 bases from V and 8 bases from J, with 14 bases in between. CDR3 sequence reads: CASSSAGPGEKLFF. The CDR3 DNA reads TGCGCCAGCAGCTCAGCGGGGCCAGGGGAAAAACTGTTTTTT.

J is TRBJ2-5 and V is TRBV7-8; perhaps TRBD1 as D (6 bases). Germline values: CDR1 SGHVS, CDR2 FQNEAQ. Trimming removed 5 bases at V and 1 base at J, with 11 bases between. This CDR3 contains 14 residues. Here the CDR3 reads CASSEGQTQETQYF. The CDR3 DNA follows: TGTGCCAGCAGCGAGGGACAAACCCAAGAGACCCAGTACTTC.